Listed below are T cell receptor beta chains from one sample, sequenced in a study of blood T cell repertoires in COVID-19. Using immunoSEQ multiplex PCR, the repertoire was profiled, and TCRdb retains in-frame clones only, with some absent. Among approximately 150,000 clones listed, approximately 88% were seen once. Sequencing was done on a sample of peripheral blood. The receptor source for this set is a man aged 55 to 69 with acute or convalescent COVID-19. CDR3s include the opening cysteine and the closing phenylalanine or tryptophan. A D gene is named only where the DNA matches it firmly. Size values are once, few and many counts, or a class for expanded clones, and some rows have none.

>TRBV7-3|17|TRBJ2-3|TRBD2|-
TGTGCCAGCAGCTTAAGTCCAGCGGGAGGCTATGGAGATACGCAGTATTTT
CASSLSPAGGYGDTQYF
>TRBV28|15|TRBJ2-1|-|-
TGTGCCAGCAGTGAGTACAGGGGGGGCAACAATGAGCAGTTCTTC
CASSEYRGGNNEQFF
>TRBV29-1|13|TRBJ2-3|TRBD2|once
TGCAGCGTTCTTGGACTAGCGTCTGATACGCAGTATTTT
CSVLGLASDTQYF
>TRBV20-1|11|TRBJ2-5|-|-
TGCAGTGCTAGACAGGGAGAGACCCAGTACTTC
CSARQGETQYF
>TRBV19|14|TRBJ1-5|-|-
TGTGCCAGTAGGGACTGGAATAGCAATCAGCCCCAGCATTTT
CASRDWNSNQPQHF
>TRBV19|13|TRBJ2-7|-|few
TGTGCCAGTAGTGGGCTAGCCGGTTTCGAGCAGTACTTC
CASSGLAGFEQYF
>TRBV5-4|12|TRBJ2-7|-|-
TGTGCCAGCAGCGTACTAGCTAACGAGCAGTACTTC
CASSVLANEQYF
>TRBV5-1|16|TRBJ1-3|TRBD1|-
TGCGCCAGCAGCTTGACAGGGGGTGATGGTGGAAACACCATATATTTT
CASSLTGGDGGNTIYF
>TRBV7-3|17|TRBJ2-1|TRBD2|few
TGTGCCAGCAGCTTACCCGGACTAGCGGGGTCTTACAATGAGCAGTTCTTC
CASSLPGLAGSYNEQFF
>TRBV12-3/TRBV12-4|12|TRBJ1-2|TRBD1|-
TGTGCCGCTACCGGACAGGGAGGTGGCTACACCTTC
CAATGQGGGYTF
>TRBV5-1|14|TRBJ1-4|-|-
TGCGCCAGCAGCTTGGTGTCTGCTGAGGGAAAACTGTTTTTT
CASSLVSAEGKLFF
>TRBV29-1|13|TRBJ1-1|TRBD1|-
TGCAGCGTGAAGGTAACAGGGGGAACTGAAGCTTTCTTT
CSVKVTGGTEAFF
>TRBV19|15|TRBJ1-5|-|-
TGTGCCAGTAGTATCTCAGGGGTTAGCAATCAGCCCCAGCATTTT
CASSISGVSNQPQHF
>TRBV29-1|12|TRBJ2-7|-|-
TGCAGCGTTGTAATCCCTCCCTACGAGCAGTACTTC
CSVVIPPYEQYF
>TRBV10-3|16|TRBJ1-2|TRBD1|-
TGTGCCATCAGTGAGACTGAGACAGGGCCTAACTATGGCTACACCTTC
CAISETETGPNYGYTF
>TRBV7-3|14|TRBJ2-3|-|-
TGTGCCAGCAGCCGGGGGAGAACCACAGATACGCAGTATTTT
CASSRGRTTDTQYF